This TCR beta chain was recovered during a study of T cell repertoires in cytomegalovirus infection. For this clonotype: Its specificity is not known.

Via MiXCR, TCRdb re-called the reads, giving one row per CDR3 protein. This sample has roughly 280,000 distinct CDR3 sequences, with 20% to 25% found just once. The germline V gene encodes CDR1 MNHEY and CDR2 SVGAGI. The CDR3 totals 15 residues. The V end lost 5 bases, the J end lost 7 bases, and 15 bases lay between the germline ends. The study's findings and limits: Carriers of CMV plus the relevant HLA were identified by cumulative public TCR beta family frequency.

The material was cultured PBMCs, obtained from culture after CMV antigen stimulation. This TCR derives from a human donor in good health (CMV status not recorded). Some clones in this sample may be carry-over from other donors' samples. The chain couples TRBV6-5 to TRBJ1-6; D not resolved. The CDR3 bases are TGTGCCAGCAGTCCCCTGGCGATTGGGAATTCACCCCTCCACTTT. This sequence encodes CASSPLAIGNSPLHF.